This TCR beta chain originates from a study of T cell responses to AZD1222 COVID-19 vaccine. Study-level results: The study reported that nearly half of spike-specific TCRs target unmutated variant regions. Increases in Spike-specific TCR breadth and depth were seen after two AZD1222 doses.

This CDR3 is 15 amino acids long. The V end was cut by 6 bases, the J end by 6 bases, with 15 bases between. CDR1 is MNHEY, CDR2 SVGAGI, per germline. Regarding this clone: Its antigen is currently unknown.

Assay used: immunoSEQ multiplex PCR; TCRdb lists only in-frame clones, some missing. Counted here are over 100,000 clones, over 75% occurring once; the ten biggest clones make up 20% to 25%. The specimen comprised peripheral blood, sampled on day 0 of AZD1222 vaccination. The receptor's source is an adult in good health. The chain couples TRBV6-5 to TRBJ1-6; tentatively, D is TRBD1 (5 bases). The DNA of the CDR3 is TGTGCCAGCAGCTCGGGACTACGGGTTAATTCACCCCTCCACTTT. Amino acid sequence: CASSSGLRVNSPLHF.